This T cell receptor (beta chain) appears in the sequencing data of a study of monozygotic twins with inflammatory bowel disease. Overall study results and limits: Whereas healthy co-twins had higher TCRbeta diversity (inverse Simpson), IBD patients had lower diversity.

The CDR3 contains 15 residues. CDR1 and CDR2 (germline): SGHTA, FQGNSA. Concerning this clonotype itself: Its antigen is not known.

Each sample's cDNA came from eight separate reactions. For each CDR3 protein, TCRdb gives one entry from its re-call of the 5' RACE reads, without DNA. Its table records roughly 170,000 distinct CDR3 sequences. This sequence was found in a human donor with ulcerative colitis or Crohn's disease, or a healthy co-twin of an affected twin (not recorded which). Sequenced input: blood. The gene calls are TRBV7-2 and TRBJ2-5; TCRdb's D call, TRBD2, is unchecked because there is no DNA. CDR3 residues: CASSPNILARGTQYF. Full variable domain (remainder filled in from reference TRBV7-2 and TRBJ2-5): GAGVSQSPSNKVTEKGKDVELRCDPISGHTALYWYRQSLGQGLEFLIYFQGNSAPDKSGLPSDRFSAERTGGSVSTLTIQRTQQEDSAVYLCASSPNILARGTQYFGPGTRLLVL.